Listed below are T cell receptor beta chains from one sample, sequenced in a study of T cells in Graves' hyperthyroidism and ophthalmopathy. TCRdb reprocessed the multiplex PCR reads via MiXCR and lists one record per CDR3 protein. The sample consists of around 400,000 distinct CDR3 sequences, around 14% of them appearing once. What was sequenced was blood. Receptors originate from a woman aged 18-30 years with Graves' hyperthyroidism. Both conserved end residues are part of each CDR3. The D gene is left open where the match is weak. Where a row states a size, it is once, few, many or the class of an expanded clone; other rows omit it.

V gene,J gene,clone size,D gene,CDR3 DNA,CDR3 protein
TRBV28,TRBJ1-6,few,-,TGTGCCAGCAGTCCCGGAACGAGGGACGGCTCACCCCTCCACTTT,CASSPGTRDGSPLHF
TRBV19,TRBJ1-5,few,-,TGTGCCAGTAGCAGGGAGACACCTCTTAGTCAGCCCCAGCATTTT,CASSRETPLSQPQHF
TRBV7-2,TRBJ2-5,many,-,TGTGCCAGCAGCGGGAATACGCGTAAGGGGGAGACCCAGTACTTC,CASSGNTRKGETQYF
TRBV30,TRBJ2-7,many,-,TGTGCCTGGACCCAGGACGGTCCCTACGAGCAGTACTTC,CAWTQDGPYEQYF
TRBV12-3/TRBV12-4,TRBJ2-5,few,TRBD2,TGTGCCAGCAGGTCAGCGGGGGAGGGAGAGACCCAGTACTTC,CASRSAGEGETQYF
TRBV6-1,TRBJ2-5,many,TRBD2,TGTGCCAGCAGTATAGGACTAGCGGGGGGTTTGCAAGAGACCCAGTACTTC,CASSIGLAGGLQETQYF
TRBV3-1,TRBJ2-3,many,-,TGTGCCAGCAGCCAGGGAGCGGGCACAGATACGCAGTATTTT,CASSQGAGTDTQYF
TRBV7-9,TRBJ2-7,many,-,TGTGCCAGCAGCTCACAACCCTACGAGCAGTACTTC,CASSSQPYEQYF
TRBV12-3/TRBV12-4,TRBJ2-6,many,-,TGTGCCAGCGTCCCGGGAGTCCTTGGGTCTGGGGCCAACGTCCTGACTTTC,CASVPGVLGSGANVLTF
TRBV7-9,TRBJ2-5,-,-,TGTGCCAGCAGCTCTCCGACGGACCAAGAGACCCAGTACTTC,CASSSPTDQETQYF
TRBV27,TRBJ2-7,many,TRBD2,TGTGCCAGCAGTTCAGACCCCCCCCGACTAGCGGGAGGGGAGGGCGAGCAGTACTTC,CASSSDPPRLAGGEGEQYF
TRBV28,TRBJ1-3,many,-,TGTGCCAGCAGTTTATTGGCCTCTGGAAACACCATATATTTT,CASSLLASGNTIYF
TRBV27,TRBJ2-1,many,TRBD1,TGTGCCAGCAGTTTAGTCTTCGGGACAGGGGACAATGAGCAGTTCTTC,CASSLVFGTGDNEQFF